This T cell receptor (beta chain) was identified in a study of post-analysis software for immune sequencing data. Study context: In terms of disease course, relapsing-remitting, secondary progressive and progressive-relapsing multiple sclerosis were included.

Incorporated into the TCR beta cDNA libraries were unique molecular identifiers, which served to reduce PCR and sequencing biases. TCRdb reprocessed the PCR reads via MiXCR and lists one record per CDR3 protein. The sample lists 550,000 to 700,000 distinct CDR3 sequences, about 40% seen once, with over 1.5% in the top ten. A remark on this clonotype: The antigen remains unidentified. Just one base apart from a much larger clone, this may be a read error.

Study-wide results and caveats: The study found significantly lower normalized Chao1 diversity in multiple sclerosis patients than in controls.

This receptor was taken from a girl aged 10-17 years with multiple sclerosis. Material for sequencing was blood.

This CDR3 reads CASSTYRGQGSGASVLTF. The CDR3 nucleotides are TGTGCCAGCAGCACGTACAGGGGGCAAGGCTCTGGGGCCAGCGTCCTGACTTTC. The chain has TRBV5-5 and TRBJ2-6; 9 bases align to TRBD1. Per germline, CDR1 SGHKS and CDR2 YYEKEE (reference sequence). The CDR3 covers 18 residues.